These 7 T cell receptor beta chains share one sample of origin, sequenced in a study of T cell changes during pregnancy in multiple sclerosis. Some clones are missing from TCRdb's copy, which holds only in-frame ones; the method was immunoSEQ multiplex PCR. The repertoire consists of 45,000 to 70,000 clones, with roughly 90% occurring once and the leading ten covering around 3%. Sequenced material: peripheral blood, taken in the third trimester of pregnancy. Every receptor here comes from a female donor in good health, enrolled as a control in a pregnancy study.

The V call is TRBV28, the J call TRBJ1-2, with 9 bases identical to TRBD1. This CDR3 has 16 residues. Losses at the gene ends were 4 bases for V and 4 bases for J; bases not matched to a gene: 10. Germline CDR1 reads MDHEN; CDR2 reads SYDVKM. CDR3 bases: TGTGCCAGCAGTTCCCACGGACAGGGGCGGATCTATGGCTACACCTTC. Translated: CASSSHGQGRIYGYTF.

The CDR3 nucleotides are TGTGCCAGCAGCCCCGGGACTAGTATGAACACCGGGGAGCTGTTTTTT. Its protein product is CASSPGTSMNTGELFF. The genes are TRBV6-4 and TRBJ2-2, with 8 bases that match TRBD2. Per germline, CDR1 MRHNA and CDR2 SNTAGT. Germline trimming cut 6 bases from V and 1 base from J; bases unmatched to any gene: 7. The CDR3 consists of 16 residues.

The chain couples TRBV4-3 to TRBJ1-2; maybe TRBD1 (6 bases). Trimming shortened V by 0 bases and J by 5 bases, and 13 bases separated the two germline ends. Germline lookup yields CDR1 LGHNA and CDR2 YSLEER. The CDR3 has 15 residues. The CDR3 here is CASSQDTGTQYGYTF. CDR3 DNA sequence: TGCGCCAGCAGCCAAGACACCGGGACACAGTATGGCTACACCTTC.

The chain recombines TRBV2 with TRBJ1-5; TRBD1 matches at 7 bases. The CDR3 sequence is 16 residues long. The V gene end was trimmed by 6 bases and the J gene end by 1 base; junction bases not matched to a gene: 9. The germline V gene has CDR1 SNHLY and CDR2 FYNNEI. CDR3 sequence reads: CASSSPGGMSNQPQHF. CDR3 in DNA: TGTGCCAGCAGCTCCCCAGGGGGAATGAGCAATCAGCCCCAGCATTTT.

The chain uses TRBV18 and TRBJ1-1; the match to TRBD1 covers 10 bases. J gave up 3 bases and V 3 bases, and 7 bases lay outside the gene matches. CDR3 size: 16 residues. Germline loops: CDR1 KGHSH, CDR2 LQKENI. The CDR3 DNA reads TGTGCCAGCTCACCCAGACAGGGGGCGCATTACACTGAAGCTTTCTTT. It yields the protein CASSPRQGAHYTEAFF.

The chain carries TRBV18 and TRBJ1-2; unclear D gene. This CDR3 has 15 residues. The germline V and J ends were trimmed by 6 bases and 0 bases, with 14 bases remaining between them. Germline V CDR1 and CDR2: KGHSH, LQKENI. The CDR3 DNA follows: TGTGCCAGCTCGCCGAGGGCAGGAGCTAACTATGGCTACACCTTC. Protein product: CASSPRAGANYGYTF.

The V call is TRBV5-4, the J call TRBJ2-1; the match to TRBD2 covers 9 bases. Germline CDR1 and CDR2: SGHNT and YYREEE (reference sequence). This CDR3 is built from 14 residues. J lost 6 bases, V lost 6 bases, and 7 bases had no gene match. CDR3: CASTYRAGGNEQFF. The CDR3 DNA sequence: TGTGCCAGCACCTACAGAGCGGGAGGCAATGAGCAGTTCTTC.